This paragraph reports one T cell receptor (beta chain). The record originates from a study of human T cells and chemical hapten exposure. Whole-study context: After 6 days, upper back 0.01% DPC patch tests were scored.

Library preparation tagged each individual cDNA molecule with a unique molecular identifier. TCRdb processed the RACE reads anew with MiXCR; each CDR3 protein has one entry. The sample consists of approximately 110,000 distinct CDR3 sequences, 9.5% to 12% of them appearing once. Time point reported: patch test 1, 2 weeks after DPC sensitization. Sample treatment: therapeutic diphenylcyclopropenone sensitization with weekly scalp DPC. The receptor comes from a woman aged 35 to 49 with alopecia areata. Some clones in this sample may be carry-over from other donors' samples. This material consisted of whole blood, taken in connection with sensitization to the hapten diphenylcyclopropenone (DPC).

DNA for the CDR3: TGTGCCAGCAGCCAAGGGGGCAGGGGCACAGATACGCAGTATTTT. It specifies CASSQGGRGTDTQYF. The J gene is TRBJ2-3, the V gene TRBV3-2; TRBD1 reflects the table's D call only, with no check against the DNA. TRBV3-2 has pseudogene status. The CDR3 contains 15 residues.